This TCR beta chain was sequenced for a study of identical twins. CDR1 is SGHRS and CDR2 is YFSETQ in the germline V gene. This CDR3 contains 15 residues. J lost 2 bases, V lost 4 bases, and 6 bases had no gene match. TCRdb processed the 5' RACE reads anew with MiXCR; each CDR3 protein has one entry. The sample has 250,000 or so distinct CDR3 sequences; 6% to 8.5% are singletons. This clonotype was recorded at least ten times. This sample also belongs to another study, concerning yellow fever vaccine responses in identical twins.

The sequenced sample consisted of CD8+ T cells sorted from blood. This clonotype was obtained from a woman aged 18-35 years in good health. V is TRBV5-1 and J is TRBJ2-7, with TRBD2 identical over 10 bases. The CDR3 region has the DNA TGCGCCAGCAGCGCGGGACTAGCGCTCACCTACGAGCAGTACTTC. The encoded protein is CASSAGLALTYEQYF.